This TCR beta chain was retrieved from a study of lymphopenia after photon versus proton radiotherapy. Findings of the study overall: Post-nadir diversity loss with photons came from oligoclonal expansion, particularly CD8+ Temra cells. In patients who died, overall survival fell as post-nadir TCR diversity dropped more.

Sequenced by immunoSEQ multiplex PCR; TCRdb stores in-frame clones only, minus some. The profile covers 150,000 or so clones, with 88% appearing a single time and about 4.4% taken by the ten largest. Comment on this clone: Antigen: not known.

The starting material was peripheral blood, obtained from a patient treated with photon-based radiotherapy. This TCR derives from a man between 45 and 60 years old with gastric cancer.

CDR3 residues: CASSYTSPKNEQFF. The CDR3 bases are TGTGCCAGCAGCTATACTAGCCCCAAGAATGAGCAGTTCTTC. This rearrangement joins TRBV5-6 to TRBJ2-1; D is possibly TRBD2 (6 bases). This CDR3 is built from 14 residues. Trimming took 3 bases from V and 7 from J, leaving 14 bases between them. CDR1 SGHDT and CDR2 YYEEEE come from the germline V gene. Drawing the rest from reference TRBV5-6 and TRBJ2-1, the complete variable domain is DAGVTQSPTHLIKTRGQQVTLRCSPKSGHDTVSWYQQALGQGPQFIFQYYEEEERQRGNFPDRFSGHQFPNYSSELNVNALLLGDSALYLCASSYTSPKNEQFFGPGTRLTVL.